Listed here are 11 T cell receptor beta chains from one sample, sequenced in a study of T cells after posttransplantation cyclophosphamide. Data came from immunoSEQ multiplex PCR; TCRdb stores just in-frame clones and leaves some out. The sample includes over 30,000 clones, none of them occurring once. Sequencing input: PBMCs. These receptor sequences come from a girl between 5 and 17 years old in good health, CMV-negative, and a related stem cell transplant donor.

Ten or more counts support this clone. V is TRBV6-6 and J is TRBJ2-2; D uncertain. Trimming cost V 5 bases and J 0 bases, with 10 bases left between them. The CDR3 is 15 amino acids. Germline V CDR1 and CDR2: MNHNY, SVGAGI (reference sequence). CDR3 residues: CASSLVLPNTGELFF. The CDR3 region has the DNA TGTGCCAGCAGTCTTGTCCTTCCGAACACCGGGGAGCTGTTTTTT.

This clone was detected a few times. The rearrangement links TRBV7-9 to TRBJ2-3, with TRBD2 matching over 12 bases. The ends lost 5 bases at V and 6 bases at J; junction bases unmatched: 15. The CDR3 consists of 18 residues. Germline V gene lookup returns CDR1 SEHNR and CDR2 FQNEAQ (reference sequence). The CDR3 loop reads CASSATTSGGLPPDTQYF. In nucleotides, the CDR3 is TGTGCCAGCAGCGCCACGACTAGCGGGGGTCTCCCCCCGGATACGCAGTATTTT.

Many counts were recorded for this clone. V and J are TRBV2 and TRBJ2-2; 8 bases align to TRBD2. CDR1 and CDR2 (germline): SNHLY, FYNNEI. J lost 1 base, V lost 7 bases, and 2 bases had no gene match. The CDR3 totals 14 residues. In nucleotides, the CDR3 is TGTGCCAGCAAGAGCGGGGGGAACACCGGGGAGCTGTTTTTT. Translation gives CASKSGGNTGELFF. The full variable domain, rest sourced from reference TRBV2 and TRBJ2-2, is EPEVTQTPSHQVTQMGQEVILRCVPISNHLYFYWYRQILGQKVEFLVSFYNNEISEKSEIFDDQFSVERPDGSNFTLKIRSTKLEDSAMYFCASKSGGNTGELFFGEGSRLTVL.

This clone appeared many times. The chain links TRBV27 to TRBJ2-2; D is ambiguous. Germline V gene sequence: CDR1 MNHEY, CDR2 SMNVEV (reference sequence). Trimming took off 2 bases at V and 0 bases at J, with 10 bases between the two ends. The CDR3 has 16 residues. This chain's CDR3 is CASSLQAKPNTGELFF. CDR3 nucleotide sequence: TGTGCCAGCAGTTTACAGGCGAAACCGAACACCGGGGAGCTGTTTTTT.

In its sample, this clone was seen a few times. The chain has TRBV30 and TRBJ1-2; D perhaps matches TRBD1 (5 bases). The V and J ends lost 0 bases and 4 bases respectively, with 18 bases between them. Germline-derived CDR1 and CDR2 are GTSNPN and SVGIG (reference sequence). The CDR3 is 16 residues long. CDR3 nucleotides: TGTGCCTGGAGTGTACGAAAGGAAATAGGGGCCTATGGCTACACCTTC. Translating gives CAWSVRKEIGAYGYTF. Based on the CDR3 plus reference TRBV30 and TRBJ1-2, the full variable domain is SQTIHQWPATLVQPVGSPLSLECTVEGTSNPNLYWYRQAAGRGLQLLFYSVGIGQISSEVPQNLSASRPQDRQFILSSKKLLLSDSGFYLCAWSVRKEIGAYGYTFGSGTRLTVV.

This rearrangement joins TRBV12-5 to TRBJ2-1, with a tentative D call TRBD2 (5 bases). With 0 bases removed from V and 9 bases from J, the gap between germline ends came to 15 bases. From germline, CDR1 is LGHNT and CDR2 FRNRAP. The CDR3 spans 15 residues. The CDR3, as DNA: TGTGCTAGTGGTTTGGTAGTTGGGAGATCGGGTGAGCAGTTCTTC. Protein product: CASGLVVGRSGEQFF.

This clone was seen many times. V gene TRBV19 combines with J gene TRBJ2-7, with TRBD1 matching over 9 bases. V dropped 8 bases and J dropped 3; count of bases not matched to a gene: 8. In germline, CDR1 is LNHDA, CDR2 SQIVND (reference sequence). This CDR3 has 14 residues. CDR3 in DNA: TGTGCCAGTTCGATGGACAGGGGAGGCTACGAGCAGTACTTC. It is translated as CASSMDRGGYEQYF.

This clone has a count of ten or more. CDR3 sequence: CASSPGVAGKSPLHF. The CDR3 coding sequence is TGCGCCAGCAGCCCGGGAGTGGCGGGGAAATCACCCCTCCACTTT. This rearrangement joins TRBV5-1 to TRBJ1-6; D not certain. Germline assignment: CDR1 SGHRS and CDR2 YFSETQ. The V and J ends lost 4 bases and 10 bases respectively, with 18 bases between them. The CDR3 sequence is 15 residues long.

J is TRBJ2-2 and V is TRBV9, with 8 nucleotides matching TRBD2. Germline CDR1 is SGDLS and CDR2 is YYNGEE. The CDR3 loop spans 14 amino acids. J lost 5 bases, V lost 0 bases, and 0 bases had no gene match. The CDR3 nucleotides are TGTGCCAGCAGCGTAGGCGGGGGGACCGGGGAGCTGTTTTTT. Amino acid sequence: CASSVGGGTGELFF.

This clone occurred many times. The gene calls are TRBV9 and TRBJ1-2; 7 bases are a match to TRBD1. Germline V gene sequence: CDR1 SGDLS, CDR2 YYNGEE. The length of the CDR3 is 17 residues. The V segment lost 4 bases and the J segment 4 bases; nucleotides outside the gene matches: 16. The CDR3 region has the DNA TGTGCCAGCAGCACCCCCCTTAAGGACAGGAGCTTCTATGGCTACACCTTC. It yields the protein CASSTPLKDRSFYGYTF.

This clone was detected only a few times. This chain connects TRBV5-4 to TRBJ2-5; a weak D match, TRBD2 (6 bases). The better agreement between TRBJ2-7 and the DNA end casts doubt on the J call. Germline CDR1 reads SGHNT; CDR2 reads YYREEE (reference sequence). The CDR3 sequence is 13 residues long. For the CDR3, the DNA is TGTGCCAGCAGCGTGTGGGGGGACTACGAGCAGTACTTC. Amino acids: CASSVWGDYEQYF.